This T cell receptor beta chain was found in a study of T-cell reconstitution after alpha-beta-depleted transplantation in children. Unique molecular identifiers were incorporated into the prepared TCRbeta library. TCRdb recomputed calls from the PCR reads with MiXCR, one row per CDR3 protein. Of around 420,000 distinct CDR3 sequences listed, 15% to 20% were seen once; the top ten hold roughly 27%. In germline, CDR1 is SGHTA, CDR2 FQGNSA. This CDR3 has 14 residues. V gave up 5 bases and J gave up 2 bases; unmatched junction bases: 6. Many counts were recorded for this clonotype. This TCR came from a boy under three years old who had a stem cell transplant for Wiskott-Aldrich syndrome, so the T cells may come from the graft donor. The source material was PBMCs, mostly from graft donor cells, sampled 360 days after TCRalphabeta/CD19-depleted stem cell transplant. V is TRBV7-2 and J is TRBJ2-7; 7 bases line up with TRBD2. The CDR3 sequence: CASSGQRGPYEQYF. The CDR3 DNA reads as TGTGCCAGCAGCGGCCAGCGGGGTCCCTACGAGCAGTACTTC. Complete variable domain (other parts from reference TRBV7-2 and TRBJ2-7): GAGVSQSPSNKVTEKGKDVELRCDPISGHTALYWYRQSLGQGLEFLIYFQGNSAPDKSGLPSDRFSAERTGGSVSTLTIQRTQQEDSAVYLCASSGQRGPYEQYFGPGTRLTVT.